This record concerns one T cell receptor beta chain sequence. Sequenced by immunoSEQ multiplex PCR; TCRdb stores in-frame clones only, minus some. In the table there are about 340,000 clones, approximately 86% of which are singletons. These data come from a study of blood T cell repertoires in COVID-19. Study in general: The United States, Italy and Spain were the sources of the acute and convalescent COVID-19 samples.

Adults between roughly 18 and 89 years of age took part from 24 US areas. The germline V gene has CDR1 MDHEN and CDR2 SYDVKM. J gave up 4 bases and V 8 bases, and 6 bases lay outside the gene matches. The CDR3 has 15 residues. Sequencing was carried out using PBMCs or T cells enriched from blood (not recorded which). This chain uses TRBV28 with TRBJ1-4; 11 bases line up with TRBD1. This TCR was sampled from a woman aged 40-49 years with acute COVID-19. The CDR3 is CASQDRGHFNEKLFF. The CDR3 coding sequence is TGTGCCAGCCAGGACAGGGGGCATTTTAATGAAAAACTGTTTTTT.